This entry is about one TCR beta chain. Clones were read by immunoSEQ multiplex PCR, and TCRdb kept only the in-frame ones, dropping some. Of roughly 220,000 clones listed, about 85% were seen once; the top ten hold under 3.5%. This sample is drawn from a study of blood T cell repertoires in COVID-19. V was cut by 0 bases and J by 6 bases, with 6 bases left in between. CDR1 and CDR2 from the germline V gene are SEHNR and FQNEAQ (reference sequence). This CDR3 comprises 13 residues. The chain couples TRBV7-9 to TRBJ2-1, with D tentatively TRBD2 (5 bases). This TCR derives from a man between 50 and 59 years old who had recovered from COVID-19. Specimen: peripheral blood. As DNA, the CDR3 is TGTGCCAGCAGCTTAGCCGAGGGCAATGAGCAGTTCTTC. It specifies CASSLAEGNEQFF.